These 21 T cell receptor beta chains originate from one sample sequenced in a study of human T cells and chemical hapten exposure. Time point defined: patch test 1, 2 weeks after DPC sensitization. Treatment denoted: therapeutic diphenylcyclopropenone sensitization with weekly scalp DPC. TCRdb analysed the RACE reads with MiXCR anew, one entry per CDR3 protein. The top ten hold about 1.5% of the sample, which has roughly 72,000 distinct CDR3 sequences, about a tenth seen once. This sample comprised whole blood, obtained in connection with sensitization to the hapten diphenylcyclopropenone (DPC). Every receptor here comes from a woman in her fifties or sixties with alopecia areata. Some clones in this sample may be carry-over from other donors' samples.

This clonotype was recorded a few times. The CDR3 DNA is TGTGCCAGCAGTTCTAAGAGCGGCAGGGGTTCACCCCTCCACTTT. Protein: CASSSKSGRGSPLHF. The chain uses TRBV28 and TRBJ1-6; possible D gene TRBD1, 6 bases. Looked up from germline, CDR1 is MDHEN and CDR2 is SYDVKM. V was clipped by 4 bases and J by 9 bases, with 16 bases between them. CDR3 length: 15 amino acids.

A few counts support this clonotype. V usage is TRBV6-5 and J usage is TRBJ2-7; D is uncertain. The CDR3 loop spans 11 amino acids. Germline CDR1 and CDR2: MNHEY and SVGAGI. Between the trimmed V and J ends, which lost 2 bases and 11 bases, there was a span of 10 bases. The CDR3 sequence: CASSYLSREYF. The DNA for the CDR3 is TGTGCCAGCAGTTACCTCAGCCGGGAGTACTTC.

The rearrangement links TRBV20-1 to TRBJ1-2; no reliable D call. The V and J ends lost 5 bases and 5 bases respectively, with 15 bases between them. The germline gives CDR1 DFQATT, CDR2 SNEGSKA (reference sequence). This CDR3 region has 13 residues. CDR3 residues: CSASLYGLYGYTF. In DNA, the CDR3 is TGCAGTGCTTCCCTATACGGGCTTTATGGCTACACCTTC.

V is TRBV30 and J is TRBJ2-7; TRBD2 matches 7 bases. Germline loops: CDR1 GTSNPN, CDR2 SVGIG (reference sequence). Trimming at V came to 2 bases and at J to 2 bases, leaving 12 bases not matched to a gene. The CDR3 loop spans 16 amino acids. The CDR3 coding sequence is TGTGCCTGGAGTTTCCCGGGACTAACGATAACCTACGAGCAGTACTTC. Amino acids: CAWSFPGLTITYEQYF. The full variable domain, in which reference TRBV30 and TRBJ2-7 provide the parts outside the CDR3, is SQTIHQWPATLVQPVGSPLSLECTVEGTSNPNLYWYRQAAGRGLQLLFYSVGIGQISSEVPQNLSASRPQDRQFILSSKKLLLSDSGFYLCAWSFPGLTITYEQYFGPGTRLTVT.

The gene calls are TRBV9 and TRBJ1-4; D is possibly TRBD1 (5 bases). This CDR3 spans 14 amino acids. The V end was cut by 5 bases, the J end by 6 bases, with 14 bases between. Germline values: CDR1 SGDLS, CDR2 YYNGEE. This chain's CDR3 is CASSVSGLDEKLFF. The CDR3 DNA reads as TGTGCCAGCAGTGTGTCAGGGTTAGATGAAAAACTGTTTTTT.

This clonotype was counted a few times. The chain carries TRBV28 and TRBJ2-7; TRBD1 is a possible D gene (6 bases). Trimming took 5 bases from V and 6 from J, leaving 17 bases between them. This CDR3 spans 14 amino acids. In germline, CDR1 is MDHEN, CDR2 SYDVKM. The CDR3 loop is CASSLTGNLGEQYF. CDR3 nucleotides: TGTGCCAGCAGTCTAACAGGGAACTTGGGCGAGCAGTACTTC.

Regarding this clonotype: The germline gene is not matched at one end of the junction; a read error may be the cause. The chain links TRBV7-7 to TRBJ2-5; TRBD2 matches at 10 bases. The CDR3 runs to 13 residues. Germline V gene lookup returns CDR1 SSHAT and CDR2 FNYEAQ (reference sequence). CDR3 region: CASRAGGEETQYF. The CDR3 region has the DNA TGTGCTAGCAGAGCGGGAGGGGAAGAGACCCAGTACTTC. Variable domain in full (rest from reference TRBV7-7 and TRBJ2-5): GAGVSQSPRYKVTKRGQDVTLRCDPISSHATLYWYQQALGQGPEFLTYFNYEAQPDKSGLPSDRFSAERPEGSISTLTIQRTEQRDSAMYRCASRAGGEETQYFGPGTRLLVL.

The CDR3 reads CASSRESAHNEQFF. The CDR3 DNA reads TGTGCCAGCAGCCGAGAATCCGCCCACAATGAGCAGTTCTTC. This chain uses TRBV5-4 with TRBJ2-1; D gene unclear. Germline CDR1 reads SGHNT; CDR2 reads YYREEE (reference sequence). Trimming stripped 4 bases from V and 5 bases from J, with 13 bases between. The CDR3 is 14 amino acids.

This clonotype has a handful of counts. The rearrangement uses TRBV6-6 and TRBJ2-2; D is uncertain. Germline V gene sequence: CDR1 MNHNY, CDR2 SVGAGI (reference sequence). V lost 7 bases, J lost 1 base, and 7 bases lay in between. This CDR3 contains 13 residues. The CDR3, as DNA: TGTGCCAGCACTCCCGTGAACACCGGGGAGCTGTTTTTT. Translating it yields CASTPVNTGELFF.

Only a few counts were recorded for this clonotype. The chain is built from TRBV20-1 and TRBJ2-5; D is ambiguous. Germline CDR1 DFQATT, CDR2 SNEGSKA (reference sequence). This CDR3 is built from 13 residues. Trimming removed 1 base from V and 5 bases from J, with 11 bases in between. The CDR3 bases are TGCAGTGCTAGAGTAAACTGGCAGGAGACCCAGTACTTC. This sequence encodes CSARVNWQETQYF.

This clonotype was observed a few times. Compared with germline, one end of the junction differs, possibly owing to a read error. This sequence joins TRBV3-1 and TRBJ2-7; D is unresolved. The CDR3 consists of 18 residues. CDR1 and CDR2 from the germline V gene are LGHDT and YNNKEL (reference sequence). The CDR3 is CASSQGGVGHASYDEQYF. As DNA, the CDR3 is TGTGCCAGCAGTCAAGGCGGTGTAGGGCACGCCTCCTACGACGAGCAGTACTTC.

A few counts support this clonotype. The rearrangement links TRBV7-8 to TRBJ2-2, with 9 bases that match TRBD2. This CDR3 is 15 amino acids long. In germline, CDR1 is SGHVS, CDR2 FQNEAQ. Trimming at V came to 5 bases and at J to 5 bases, leaving 6 bases not matched to a gene. CDR3 bases: TGTGCCAGCAGCCCGGGGACTAGCTGGACCGGGGAGCTGTTTTTT. This encodes CASSPGTSWTGELFF.

This clonotype appeared a few times. The chain joins TRBV6-5 to TRBJ1-4; a possible D gene is TRBD1 (6 bases). This CDR3 spans 14 amino acids. V was pared by 4 bases and J by 7 bases, with 13 bases between. Germline V gene data show CDR1 as MNHEY and CDR2 as SVGAGI. In DNA, the CDR3 is TGTGCCAGCAGTTCCCTAGGGGGTACTGAAAAACTGTTTTTT. Protein: CASSSLGGTEKLFF.

This clonotype was seen at least ten times. The chain has TRBV20-1 and TRBJ1-1; weak D call: TRBD1 (6 bases). The CDR3 loop spans 12 amino acids. Trimming pared 0 bases from V and 4 bases from J, leaving 6 bases between. Germline CDR1 DFQATT, CDR2 SNEGSKA (reference sequence). CDR3 sequence reads: CSAREGGTEAFF. CDR3 in DNA: TGCAGTGCTAGAGAAGGGGGCACTGAAGCTTTCTTT.

V is TRBV6-2 or TRBV6-3 and J is TRBJ1-2; D is uncertain. V was pared by 11 bases and J by 8 bases, with 12 bases between. Per the germline V gene, CDR1 is MNHEY and CDR2 is SVGEGT. This CDR3 region has 10 residues. CDR3 in DNA: TGTGCCTCCAGGACGCGGGGCTACACCTTC. Its translation is CASRTRGYTF.

This clonotype was recorded many times. The chain is built from TRBV5-5 and TRBJ2-7; no firm D call. This CDR3 comprises 13 residues. V dropped 0 bases and J dropped 0 bases, with 4 bases sitting between them. From germline, CDR1 is SGHKS and CDR2 YYEKEE (reference sequence). CDR3 residues: CASSLGSSYEQYF. For the CDR3, the DNA is TGTGCCAGCAGCTTGGGCAGCTCCTACGAGCAGTACTTC.

This clonotype has a count of ten or more. The CDR3 spells CASSSGTSGSYNEQFF. The CDR3 DNA sequence: TGTGCCAGCAGCTCCGGGACTAGCGGGAGTTACAATGAGCAGTTCTTC. V and J are TRBV11-2 and TRBJ2-1, with 14 positions matching TRBD2. The ends lost 4 bases at V and 4 bases at J; junction bases unmatched: 3. The CDR3 is 16 amino acids. Germline V gene sequence: CDR1 SGHAT, CDR2 FQNNGV. Together with reference TRBV11-2 and TRBJ2-1, the CDR3 gives the full variable domain: EAGVAQSPRYKIIEKRQSVAFWCNPISGHATLYWYQQILGQGPKLLIQFQNNGVVDDSQLPKDRFSAERLKGVDSTLKIQPAKLEDSAVYLCASSSGTSGSYNEQFFGPGTRLTVL.

Ten or more counts support this clonotype. The genes are TRBV4-3 and TRBJ2-1, with unresolved D. The V gene's germline CDR1 is LGHNA and CDR2 YSLEER. This CDR3 is 15 amino acids long. V lost 1 base and J 2 bases, leaving 9 bases between the germline ends. The CDR3 is CASSQGQFPYNEQFF. The CDR3 DNA reads TGCGCCAGCAGCCAAGGGCAGTTCCCCTACAATGAGCAGTTCTTC.

This clonotype was seen many times. The chain couples TRBV18 to TRBJ1-5, with D possibly TRBD1 on 6 matching bases. The CDR3 covers 16 residues. V was shortened by 1 base and J by 3 bases, with 13 bases between the two germline ends. CDR1 is KGHSH and CDR2 is LQKENI in the germline V gene. The CDR3 protein is CASSPLAGATNQPQHF. As DNA, the CDR3 is TGTGCCAGCTCACCACTTGCGGGGGCTACCAATCAGCCCCAGCATTTT.

This clonotype was detected many times. The genes are TRBV6-5 and TRBJ2-7; 8 bases fit TRBD2. Germline CDR1 reads MNHEY; CDR2 reads SVGAGI. J gave up 4 bases and V 2 bases, and 4 bases lay outside the gene matches. This CDR3 comprises 14 residues. CDR3 nucleotides: TGTGCCAGCAGTTACAGCGGGAGAGGATACGAGCAGTACTTC. Amino acid sequence: CASSYSGRGYEQYF.

The chain uses TRBV20-1 and TRBJ2-7; D not resolved. V was pared by 5 bases and J by 2 bases, with 7 bases between. Germline-derived CDR1 and CDR2 are DFQATT and SNEGSKA (reference sequence). The CDR3 totals 11 residues. CDR3 sequence reads: CSAPGPYEQYF. The CDR3 region has the DNA TGCAGTGCTCCAGGCCCCTACGAGCAGTACTTC.